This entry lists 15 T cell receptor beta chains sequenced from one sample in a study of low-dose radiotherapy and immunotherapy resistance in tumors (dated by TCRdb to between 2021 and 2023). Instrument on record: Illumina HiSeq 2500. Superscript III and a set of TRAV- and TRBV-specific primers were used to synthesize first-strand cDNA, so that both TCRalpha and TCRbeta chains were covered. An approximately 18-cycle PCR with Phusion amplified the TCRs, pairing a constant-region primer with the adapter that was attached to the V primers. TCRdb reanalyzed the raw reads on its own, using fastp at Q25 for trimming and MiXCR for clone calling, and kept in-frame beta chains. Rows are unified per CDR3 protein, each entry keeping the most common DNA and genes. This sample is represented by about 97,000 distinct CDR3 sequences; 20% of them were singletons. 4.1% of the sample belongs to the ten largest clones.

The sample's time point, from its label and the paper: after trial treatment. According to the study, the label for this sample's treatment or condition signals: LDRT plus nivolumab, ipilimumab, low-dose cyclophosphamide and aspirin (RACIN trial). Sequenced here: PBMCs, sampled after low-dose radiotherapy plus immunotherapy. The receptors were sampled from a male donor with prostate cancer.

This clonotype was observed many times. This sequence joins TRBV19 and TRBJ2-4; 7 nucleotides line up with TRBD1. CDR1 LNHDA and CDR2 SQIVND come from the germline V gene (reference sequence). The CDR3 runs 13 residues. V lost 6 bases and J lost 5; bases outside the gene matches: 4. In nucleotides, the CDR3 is TGTGCCAGTAGCCCTGGGACAGAAAACATTCAGTACTTC. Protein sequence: CASSPGTENIQYF.

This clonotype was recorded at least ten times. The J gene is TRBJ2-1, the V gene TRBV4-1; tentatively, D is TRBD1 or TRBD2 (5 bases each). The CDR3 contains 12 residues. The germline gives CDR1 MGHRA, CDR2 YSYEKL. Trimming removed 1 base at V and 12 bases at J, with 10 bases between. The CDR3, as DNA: TGCGCCAGCAGCCAAGTGGGGGTGGTGCAGTTCTTC. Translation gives CASSQVGVVQFF.

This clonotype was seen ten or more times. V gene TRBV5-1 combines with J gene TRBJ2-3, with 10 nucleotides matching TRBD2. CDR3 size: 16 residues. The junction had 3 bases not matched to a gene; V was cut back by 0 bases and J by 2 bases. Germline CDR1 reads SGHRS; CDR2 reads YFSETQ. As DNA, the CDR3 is TGCGCCAGCAGCTTGGAACTAGCGGGGTCCACAGATACGCAGTATTTT. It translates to CASSLELAGSTDTQYF.

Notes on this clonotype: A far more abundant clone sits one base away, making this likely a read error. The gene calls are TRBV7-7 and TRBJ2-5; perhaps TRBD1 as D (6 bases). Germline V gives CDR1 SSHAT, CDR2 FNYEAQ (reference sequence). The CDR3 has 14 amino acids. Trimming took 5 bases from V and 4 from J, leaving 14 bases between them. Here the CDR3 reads CASSPDTGTETQYF. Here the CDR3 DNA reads TGTGCCAGCAGCCCGGATACAGGGACAGAGACCCAGTACTTC. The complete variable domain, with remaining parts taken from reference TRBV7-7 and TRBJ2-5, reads GAGVSQSPRYKVTKRGQDVTLRCDPISSHATLYWYQQALGQGPEFLTYFNYEAQPDKSGLPSDRFSAERPEGSISTLTIQRTEQRDSAMYRCASSPDTGTETQYFGPGTRLLVL.

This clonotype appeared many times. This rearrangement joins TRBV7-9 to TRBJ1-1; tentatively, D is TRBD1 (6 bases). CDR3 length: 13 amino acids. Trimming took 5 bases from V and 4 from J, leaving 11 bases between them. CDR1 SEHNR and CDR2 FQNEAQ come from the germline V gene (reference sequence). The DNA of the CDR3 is TGTGCCAGCAGCCAAACAGGGACCACTGAAGCTTTCTTT. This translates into CASSQTGTTEAFF.

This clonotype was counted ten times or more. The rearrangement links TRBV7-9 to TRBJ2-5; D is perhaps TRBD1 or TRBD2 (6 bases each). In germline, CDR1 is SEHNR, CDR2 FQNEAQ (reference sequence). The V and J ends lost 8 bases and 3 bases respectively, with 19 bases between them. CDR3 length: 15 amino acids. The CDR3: CASCPWGASEETQYF. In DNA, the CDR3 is TGTGCCAGCTGTCCCTGGGGGGCCTCGGAAGAGACCCAGTACTTC.

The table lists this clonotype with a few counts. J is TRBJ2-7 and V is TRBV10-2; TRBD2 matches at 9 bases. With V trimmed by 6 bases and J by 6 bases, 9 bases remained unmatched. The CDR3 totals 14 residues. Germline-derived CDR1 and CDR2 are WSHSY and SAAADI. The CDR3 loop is CASRSGLAVPEQYF. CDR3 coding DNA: TGCGCCAGCAGATCGGGACTAGCCGTCCCCGAGCAGTACTTC.

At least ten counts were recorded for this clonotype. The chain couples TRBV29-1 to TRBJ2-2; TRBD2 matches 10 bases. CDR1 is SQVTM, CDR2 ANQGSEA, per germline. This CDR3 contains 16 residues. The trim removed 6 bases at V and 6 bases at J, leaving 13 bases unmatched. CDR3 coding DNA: TGCAGCGTCCGGACTAGCGGAGTGCAAGGGGCCGGGGAGCTGTTTTTT. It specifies CSVRTSGVQGAGELFF.

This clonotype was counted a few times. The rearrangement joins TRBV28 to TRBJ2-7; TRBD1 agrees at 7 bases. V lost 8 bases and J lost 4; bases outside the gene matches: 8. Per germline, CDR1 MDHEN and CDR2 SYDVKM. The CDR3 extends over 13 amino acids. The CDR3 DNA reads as TGTGCCAGCTCAGAGACAGGGTTGTACGAGCAGTACTTC. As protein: CASSETGLYEQYF.

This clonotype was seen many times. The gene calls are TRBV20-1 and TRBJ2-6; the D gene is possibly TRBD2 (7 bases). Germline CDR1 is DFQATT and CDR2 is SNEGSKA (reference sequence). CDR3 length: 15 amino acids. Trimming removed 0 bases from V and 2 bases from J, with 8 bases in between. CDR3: CSAREGGAGANVLTF. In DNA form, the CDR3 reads TGCAGTGCTAGAGAAGGGGGGGCTGGGGCCAACGTCCTGACTTTC.

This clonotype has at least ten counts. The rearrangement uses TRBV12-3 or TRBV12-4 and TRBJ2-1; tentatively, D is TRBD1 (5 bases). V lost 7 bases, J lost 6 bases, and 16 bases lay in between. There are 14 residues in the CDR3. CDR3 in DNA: TGTGCCAGCATTCTAGGGGTTTCTCCCAATGAGCAGTTCTTC. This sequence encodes CASILGVSPNEQFF.

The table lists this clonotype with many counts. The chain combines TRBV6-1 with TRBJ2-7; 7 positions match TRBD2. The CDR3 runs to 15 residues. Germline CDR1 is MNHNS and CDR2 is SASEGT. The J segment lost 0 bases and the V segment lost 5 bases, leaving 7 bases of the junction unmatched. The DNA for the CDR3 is TGTGCCAGCAGTCCTGGGGGGGGGACCTCCTACGAGCAGTACTTC. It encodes CASSPGGGTSYEQYF.

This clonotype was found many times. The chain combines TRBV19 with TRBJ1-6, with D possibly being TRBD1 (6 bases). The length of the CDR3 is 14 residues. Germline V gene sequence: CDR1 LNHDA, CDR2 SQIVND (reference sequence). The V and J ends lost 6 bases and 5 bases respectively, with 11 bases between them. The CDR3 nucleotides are TGTGCCAGTAGATTCGCAGGGGATAATTCACCCCTCCACTTT. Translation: CASRFAGDNSPLHF.

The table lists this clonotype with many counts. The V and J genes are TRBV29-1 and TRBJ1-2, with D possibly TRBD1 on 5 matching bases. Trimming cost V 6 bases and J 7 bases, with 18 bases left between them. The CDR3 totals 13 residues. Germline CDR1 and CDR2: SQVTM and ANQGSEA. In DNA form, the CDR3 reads TGCAGCGTAGAGACAGCCTCGGTCGGTGGCTACACCTTC. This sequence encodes CSVETASVGGYTF.

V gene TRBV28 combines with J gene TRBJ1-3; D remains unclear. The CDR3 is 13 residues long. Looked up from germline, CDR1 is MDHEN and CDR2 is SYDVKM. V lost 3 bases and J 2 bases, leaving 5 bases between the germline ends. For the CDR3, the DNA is TGTGCCAGCAGTTTTTCTGCTGGAAACACCATATATTTT. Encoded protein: CASSFSAGNTIYF.